The 6 T cell receptor beta chains in this list originate from one sample, sequenced in a study of cytomegalovirus exposure and HLA in healthy donors. TCRdb keeps only in-frame clones here, not all; method: immunoSEQ multiplex PCR. Found here are more than 95,000 clones, about 96% of them singletons; the top ten hold around 1.7%. The source material was PBMCs. The receptors come from a man younger than 35 in good health and CMV-seronegative.

This rearrangement joins TRBV9 to TRBJ1-2; 9 bases agree with TRBD1. Germline CDR1 SGDLS, CDR2 YYNGEE. V lost 4 bases, J lost 5 bases, and 6 bases stayed unmatched. The CDR3 loop spans 14 amino acids. The DNA of the CDR3 is TGTGCCAGCAGCTTGGGGACAGGGAGTTATGGCTACACCTTC. Encoded protein: CASSLGTGSYGYTF. Full variable domain (remainder filled in from reference TRBV9 and TRBJ1-2): DSGVTQTPKHLITATGQRVTLRCSPRSGDLSVYWYQQSLDQGLQFLIQYYNGEERAKGNILERFSAQQFPDLHSELNLSSLELGDSALYFCASSLGTGSYGYTFGSGTRLTVV.

The chain has TRBV28 and TRBJ2-1, with a weak D call TRBD2 (5 bases). V lost 6 bases to trimming and J lost 3 bases, with 9 bases between them. The CDR3 loop spans 13 amino acids. Germline V lookup: CDR1 MDHEN, CDR2 SYDVKM. The CDR3 DNA is TGTGCCAGCAGACTAGTTTACTACAATGAGCAGTTCTTC. Translating it yields CASRLVYYNEQFF.

V is TRBV25-1 and J is TRBJ1-2; no clear D. Germline assignment: CDR1 MGHDK and CDR2 SYGVNS. V was shortened by 2 bases and J by 5 bases, with 6 bases between the two germline ends. The CDR3 runs to 12 residues. CDR3 sequence: CASSEGRYGYTF. Here the CDR3 DNA reads TGTGCCAGCAGTGAAGGCAGGTATGGCTACACCTTC.

This chain joins TRBV27 and TRBJ1-1; a weak D match, TRBD1 (6 bases). The CDR3 covers 15 residues. V gave up 6 bases and J gave up 1 base, with 15 bases separating them. Per the germline V gene, CDR1 is MNHEY and CDR2 is SMNVEV (reference sequence). CDR3 sequence reads: CASRPNRVTNTEAFF. The CDR3 DNA sequence: TGTGCCAGCAGACCTAACAGGGTTACGAACACTGAAGCTTTCTTT.

This clone was observed a handful of times. The V and J genes are TRBV18 and TRBJ2-4, with D possibly matching TRBD1 (5 bases). CDR3 length: 15 amino acids. From germline, CDR1 is KGHSH and CDR2 LQKENI. Trimming removed 6 bases from V and 8 bases from J, with 20 bases in between. CDR3 coding DNA: TGTGCCAGCTCTCCCATGGACACGATCATGGACATTCAGTACTTC. This gives the protein CASSPMDTIMDIQYF.

The J gene is TRBJ1-1, the V gene TRBV15; tentative D call: TRBD1 (5 bases). The V end lost 1 base, the J end lost 1 base, and 10 bases lay between the germline ends. CDR1 is LNHNV, CDR2 YYDKDF, per germline (reference sequence). CDR3 size: 15 residues. The CDR3 sequence is CATSRGGLTNTEAFF. CDR3 in DNA: TGTGCCACCAGCAGAGGGGGACTGACGAACACTGAAGCTTTCTTT.